Below, 19 T cell receptor beta chains from the same sample are listed, as sequenced in a study of neurological immune-mediated disorders. A single record per CDR3 protein comes from TCRdb applying MiXCR to the 5' RACE reads. The sample comprises some 24,000 distinct CDR3 sequences, about 6.3% of which are singletons, and approximately 4.3% rests with the top ten. Sequenced: PBMCs. The source of these receptors is a woman between 40 and 55 years old in good health.

This clonotype was observed at least ten times. The gene calls are TRBV29-1 and TRBJ2-3; 10 bases are a match to TRBD2. The CDR3 has 15 amino acids. V dropped 7 bases and J dropped 2; count of bases not matched to a gene: 9. In germline, CDR1 is SQVTM, CDR2 ANQGSEA. The CDR3 region has the DNA TGCAGCGCTCGACTAGCGGGCCTCACCACAGATACGCAGTATTTT. This encodes CSARLAGLTTDTQYF.

This clonotype has at least ten counts. The J gene is TRBJ2-1, the V gene TRBV2; tentative D call: TRBD2 (6 bases). V was trimmed by 8 bases and J by 4 bases, leaving 12 bases between them. The CDR3 is 13 amino acids. CDR1 SNHLY and CDR2 FYNNEI come from the germline V gene. CDR3 in amino acids: CASAGLPYNEQFF. The DNA of the CDR3 is TGTGCCAGCGCGGGACTCCCTTACAATGAGCAGTTCTTC.

In its sample, this clonotype was seen many times. This sequence joins TRBV20-1 and TRBJ2-7; 7 positions match TRBD1. V lost 2 bases to trimming and J lost 6 bases; unmatched junction nucleotides: 7. This CDR3 region has 13 residues. Germline V gene lookup returns CDR1 DFQATT and CDR2 SNEGSKA (reference sequence). The CDR3 sequence is CSARPPGGSEQYF. In DNA form, the CDR3 reads TGCAGTGCTAGACCCCCAGGGGGAAGCGAGCAGTACTTC.

This clonotype was recorded at least ten times. V usage is TRBV7-2 and J usage is TRBJ2-1, with 8 bases matching TRBD2. J was trimmed by 4 bases and V by 1 base; bases with no gene match: 9. This CDR3 region has 17 residues. From germline, CDR1 is SGHTA and CDR2 FQGNSA. Written as DNA, the CDR3 is TGTGCCAGCAGCTTAGGAGTGCTAGCGGGCATGTACAATGAGCAGTTCTTC. Its protein product is CASSLGVLAGMYNEQFF.

This clonotype has a count of ten or more. The genes are TRBV11-1 and TRBJ2-1; D is possibly TRBD2 (6 bases). Trimming took 0 bases from V and 2 from J, leaving 11 bases between them. Germline CDR1 SGHAT, CDR2 FQDESV (reference sequence). This CDR3 comprises 16 residues. CDR3 bases: TGTGCCAGCAGCTTAGCTGAGGGGACTGCCTACAATGAGCAGTTCTTC. Translated, it gives CASSLAEGTAYNEQFF. The full variable domain, completed using reference TRBV11-1 and TRBJ2-1, is EAEVAQSPRYKITEKSQAVAFWCDPISGHATLYWYRQILGQGPELLVQFQDESVVDDSQLPKDRFSAERLKGVDSTLKIQPAELGDSAMYLCASSLAEGTAYNEQFFGPGTRLTVL.

Ten or more counts support this clonotype. The chain uses TRBV20-1 and TRBJ1-5; D is unresolved. Germline V gene lookup returns CDR1 DFQATT and CDR2 SNEGSKA (reference sequence). The CDR3 extends over 13 amino acids. V lost 3 bases, J lost 7 bases, and 13 bases lay in between. Here the CDR3 reads CSASIGELQPQHF. The CDR3 bases are TGCAGTGCTAGTATCGGGGAGTTGCAGCCCCAGCATTTT.

Many counts were recorded for this clonotype. V is TRBV21-1 and J is TRBJ2-1; the table names TRBD1, a call not compared with the DNA. TRBV21-1 is recorded as a pseudogene. The CDR3 has 15 amino acids. The CDR3 reads CASSTLGQGNNEQFF. For the CDR3, the DNA is TGTGCCAGCAGCACCCTTGGACAGGGGAACAATGAGCAGTTCTTC.

This clonotype was seen at least ten times. This sequence joins TRBV3-1 and TRBJ1-1; no reliable D call. Trimming left V 4 bases short and J 0 bases short, with 6 bases between. The CDR3 is 13 residues long. Germline CDR1 and CDR2: LGHDT and YNNKEL (reference sequence). CDR3 sequence reads: CASSRSMNTEAFF. In nucleotides, the CDR3 is TGTGCCAGCAGCCGATCGATGAACACTGAAGCTTTCTTT.

This clonotype was seen at least ten times. The J gene is TRBJ2-5, the V gene TRBV28; tentatively, D is TRBD2 (6 bases). Trimming shortened V by 5 bases and J by 5 bases, and 9 bases separated the two germline ends. The V gene's germline CDR1 is MDHEN and CDR2 SYDVKM. CDR3 length equals 12 residues. CDR3 nucleotides: TGTGCCAGCAGTAGGGGAGGCGAGACCCAGTACTTC. This codes for CASSRGGETQYF.

This clonotype was counted ten times or more. This chain uses TRBV3-1 with TRBJ1-1; the D gene is possibly TRBD1 (5 bases). CDR3 size: 14 residues. Germline CDR1 reads LGHDT; CDR2 reads YNNKEL (reference sequence). Deletions cut 3 bases from V and 7 bases from J, with 15 bases between. The CDR3 DNA is TGTGCCAGCAGCCATAAGGTTGGGGGACGTGAAGCTTTCTTT. Translation: CASSHKVGGREAFF.

In its sample, this clonotype was seen many times. For the CDR3, the DNA is TGTGCCAGCAATGGAGTAGCGGGAGGTCGATACAATGAGCAGTTCTTC. Encoded protein: CASNGVAGGRYNEQFF. The chain recombines TRBV28 with TRBJ2-1; 10 bases fit TRBD2. V was clipped by 7 bases and J by 4 bases; unmatched bases: 10. CDR1 and CDR2 (germline): MDHEN, SYDVKM. The CDR3 covers 16 residues.

This clonotype has at least ten counts. The rearrangement joins TRBV20-1 to TRBJ2-1; 11 bases are a match to TRBD2. V shed 3 bases and J 13 bases; nucleotides not matched to a gene: 11. Germline V CDR1 and CDR2: DFQATT, SNEGSKA (reference sequence). The CDR3 is 14 amino acids. The CDR3 DNA reads TGCAGTGCTAGGCGGGGGCTGACTAGCGGGGACCAGTTCTTC. Its protein product is CSARRGLTSGDQFF.

This clonotype was counted at least ten times. CDR3 in amino acids: CASSLSGQLPLNTEAFF. Written as DNA, the CDR3 is TGCGCCAGCAGCTTATCTGGACAGCTCCCCCTGAACACTGAAGCTTTCTTT. V and J are TRBV5-1 and TRBJ1-1; possible D gene TRBD1, 6 bases. Germline CDR1 SGHRS, CDR2 YFSETQ. This CDR3 spans 17 amino acids. V was shortened by 2 bases and J by 0 bases, with 17 bases between the two germline ends.

Comment on this clonotype: A much bigger clone sits one base away, suggesting this may be a read error. The DNA for the CDR3 is TGCAATGCCCGGGCGAGGGGGTATTCACCCCTCCACTTT. The encoded protein is CNARARGYSPLHF. V is TRBV20-1 and J is TRBJ1-6; weak D call: TRBD1 (6 bases). The CDR3 is made up of 13 amino acids. Germline values: CDR1 DFQATT, CDR2 SNEGSKA (reference sequence).

This clonotype was recorded many times. The rearrangement joins TRBV18 to TRBJ2-6; 7 nucleotides match TRBD1. This CDR3 is 15 amino acids long. The germline gives CDR1 KGHSH, CDR2 LQKENI. The ends lost 5 bases at V and 2 bases at J; junction bases unmatched: 3. Written as DNA, the CDR3 is TGTGCCAGCTCATCCACAGGGGCTGGGGCCAACGTCCTGACTTTC. It specifies CASSSTGAGANVLTF.

At least ten counts were recorded for this clonotype. This chain joins TRBV6-5 and TRBJ2-7; 8 bases map to TRBD1. V lost 0 bases, J lost 0 bases, and 1 base stayed unmatched. CDR1 is MNHEY, CDR2 SVGAGI, per germline. This CDR3 contains 15 residues. This CDR3 is CASSYSTGGSYEQYF. In DNA form, the CDR3 reads TGTGCCAGCAGTTACTCCACAGGGGGCTCCTACGAGCAGTACTTC.

This chain links TRBV13 with TRBJ2-1, with 7 bases aligning to TRBD2. CDR3 size: 16 residues. CDR1 PRHDT and CDR2 FYEKMQ come from the germline V gene (reference sequence). Trimming cost V 1 base and J 4 bases; bases outside gene matches: 7. CDR3 in amino acids: CASSLAGASGYNEQFF. The CDR3 DNA sequence: TGTGCCAGCAGCTTAGCCGGGGCTAGCGGATACAATGAGCAGTTCTTC.

Ten or more counts support this clonotype. The chain couples TRBV5-1 to TRBJ1-5; D is undetermined. This CDR3 is built from 16 residues. From germline, CDR1 is SGHRS and CDR2 YFSETQ. V dropped 2 bases and J dropped 6 bases, with 18 bases sitting between them. The CDR3 region has the DNA TGCGCCAGCAGCTTAGGCGGGCTGACCGGGCGTCAGCCCCAGCATTTT. Residues: CASSLGGLTGRQPQHF.

This clonotype was found many times. The rearrangement links TRBV7-9 to TRBJ2-5; no clear D gene. This CDR3 has 14 residues. V was pared by 0 bases and J by 2 bases, with 7 bases between. Germline V gives CDR1 SEHNR, CDR2 FQNEAQ (reference sequence). The CDR3 DNA is TGTGCCAGCAGCTTAGCGGTCCAGCAAGAGACCCAGTACTTC. Protein sequence: CASSLAVQQETQYF. The full variable domain, its missing parts supplied by reference TRBV7-9 and TRBJ2-5, is DTGVSQNPRHKITKRGQNVTFRCDPISEHNRLYWYRQTLGQGPEFLTYFQNEAQLEKSRLLSDRFSAERPKGSFSTLEIQRTEQGDSAMYLCASSLAVQQETQYFGPGTRLLVL.